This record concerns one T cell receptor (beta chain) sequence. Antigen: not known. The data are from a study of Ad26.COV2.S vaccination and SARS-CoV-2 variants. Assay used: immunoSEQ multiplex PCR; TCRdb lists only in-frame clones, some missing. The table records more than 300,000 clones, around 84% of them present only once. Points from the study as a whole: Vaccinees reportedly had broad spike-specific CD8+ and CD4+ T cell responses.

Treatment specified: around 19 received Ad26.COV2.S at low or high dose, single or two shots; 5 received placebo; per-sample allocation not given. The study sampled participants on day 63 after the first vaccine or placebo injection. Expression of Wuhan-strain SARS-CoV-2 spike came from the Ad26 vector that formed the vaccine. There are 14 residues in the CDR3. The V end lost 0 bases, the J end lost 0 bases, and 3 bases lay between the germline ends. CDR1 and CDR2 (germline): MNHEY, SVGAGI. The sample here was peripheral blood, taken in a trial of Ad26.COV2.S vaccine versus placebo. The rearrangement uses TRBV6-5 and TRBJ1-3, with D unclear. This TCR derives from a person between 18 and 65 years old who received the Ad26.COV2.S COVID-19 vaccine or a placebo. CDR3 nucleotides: TGTGCCAGCAGTTACTCCCGCTCTGGAAACACCATATATTTT. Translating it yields CASSYSRSGNTIYF.